These 15 T cell receptor beta chains were all obtained from the same sample, sequenced in a study of Graves' ophthalmopathy and Graves' hyperthyroidism. Amplification of TCR beta CDR3 regions used RNA transcripts. Second-round multiplex PCR came after a first-round RT-PCR that employed HTBI primers. TCRdb passed the multiplex PCR reads through MiXCR, listing each CDR3 protein once. The sample holds 620,000 or so distinct CDR3 sequences, roughly 20% seen once. The sequenced sample consisted of peripheral blood. The origin of the receptors is a woman aged 18-29 years with stable Graves' hyperthyroidism. Some clones in this sample may be carry-over from other donors' samples.

Many counts were recorded for this clonotype. The V and J genes are TRBV5-1 and TRBJ2-5; no reliable D call. The V and J ends lost 4 bases and 4 bases respectively, with 5 bases between them. CDR3 length: 11 residues. CDR1 and CDR2 (germline): SGHRS, YFSETQ. For the CDR3, the DNA is TGCGCCAGCAGCAACGGAGAGACCCAGTACTTC. It yields the protein CASSNGETQYF.

The rearrangement links TRBV15 to TRBJ2-7, with D perhaps TRBD1 (6 bases). This CDR3 has 12 residues. Looked up from germline, CDR1 is LNHNV and CDR2 is YYDKDF (reference sequence). V lost 5 bases to trimming and J lost 4 bases, with 9 bases between them. CDR3 sequence reads: CATSETGYEQYF. For the CDR3, the DNA is TGTGCCACCAGCGAAACAGGGTACGAGCAGTACTTC.

This clonotype was seen ten or more times. A much larger clonotype is one base distant, so this may be a read error. The CDR3 spells CASRPGQPYEQYF. CDR3 in DNA: TGTGCCAGCAGACCGGGACAGCCCTACGAGCAGTACTTC. This chain uses TRBV6-1 with TRBJ2-7; TRBD1 agrees at 7 bases. V gave up 6 bases and J gave up 2 bases; unmatched junction bases: 4. CDR1 MNHNS and CDR2 SASEGT come from the germline V gene. The CDR3 is made up of 13 amino acids.

The table lists this clonotype with many counts. This chain joins TRBV20-1 and TRBJ2-7; D possibly matches TRBD1 or TRBD2 (5 bases each). The V and J ends lost 3 bases and 5 bases respectively, with 14 bases between them. CDR1 is DFQATT and CDR2 is SNEGSKA in the germline V gene (reference sequence). This CDR3 has 13 residues. The CDR3 reads CSASAGTGDEQYF. As DNA, the CDR3 is TGCAGTGCTAGCGCCGGGACCGGGGACGAGCAGTACTTC.

This clonotype was observed many times. The chain recombines TRBV27 with TRBJ1-5, with a weak D call TRBD1 (6 bases). The CDR3 has 15 amino acids. Germline V gene lookup returns CDR1 MNHEY and CDR2 SMNVEV (reference sequence). Trimming cost V 0 bases and J 4 bases, with 10 bases left between them. The CDR3, as DNA: TGTGCCAGCAGTTTATCCAGACAGGCGAATCAGCCCCAGCATTTT. It specifies CASSLSRQANQPQHF.

This clonotype was counted many times. The chain combines TRBV30 with TRBJ2-7; D might be TRBD1 or TRBD2, each matching 5 bases. The V end was cut by 3 bases, the J end by 4 bases, with 10 bases between. Germline CDR1 and CDR2: GTSNPN and SVGIG (reference sequence). The CDR3 is 12 residues long. In nucleotides, the CDR3 is TGTGCCTGGAGCGGGACCAGGTACGAGCAGTACTTC. It yields the protein CAWSGTRYEQYF.

This clonotype was observed a few times. This rearrangement joins TRBV12-3 or TRBV12-4 to TRBJ2-7, with 9 bases matching TRBD2. The CDR3 is 13 amino acids. The V and J ends lost 3 bases and 6 bases, in that order; junction bases with no gene match: 3. CDR3 loop: CASSFERGVEQYF. The CDR3 nucleotides are TGTGCCAGCAGTTTCGAGCGGGGGGTCGAGCAGTACTTC.

In this sample, this clonotype turned up a few times. This chain links TRBV7-9 with TRBJ2-7; possibly TRBD1 for D (6 bases). CDR1 SEHNR and CDR2 FQNEAQ come from the germline V gene (reference sequence). The CDR3 loop spans 15 amino acids. V lost 2 bases and J lost 3, with 14 bases in between. For the CDR3, the DNA is TGTGCCAGCAGCTTACAGGGGCGCGGTGGCTACGAGCAGTACTTC. Translating gives CASSLQGRGGYEQYF.

This clonotype was seen more than once but under ten times. The CDR3, as DNA: TGCAGCGTTGAAGGGCCGGAGGAGACCCAGTACTTC. This encodes CSVEGPEETQYF. The chain is built from TRBV29-1 and TRBJ2-5; D remains unclear. CDR3 length: 12 amino acids. Germline V gene data show CDR1 as SQVTM and CDR2 as ANQGSEA. Between the trimmed V and J ends, which lost 1 base and 5 bases, there was a span of 8 bases.

This clonotype showed up many times. The chain recombines TRBV2 with TRBJ2-7; 7 nucleotides agree with TRBD1. In germline, CDR1 is SNHLY, CDR2 FYNNEI. CDR3 length: 16 amino acids. The V segment lost 3 bases and the J segment 6 bases; nucleotides outside the gene matches: 14. CDR3 coding DNA: TGTGCCAGCAGTGAGGGCCCCGGGACAGATGGCTCCGAGCAGTACTTC. This translates into CASSEGPGTDGSEQYF.

This clonotype has more than one count but fewer than ten. V is TRBV2 and J is TRBJ2-2; 9 bases fit TRBD1. Germline CDR1 SNHLY, CDR2 FYNNEI. Trimming cost V 6 bases and J 4 bases; bases outside gene matches: 9. This CDR3 spans 16 amino acids. CDR3 loop: CASRDRTGDSTGELFF. The CDR3 DNA reads TGTGCCAGCAGGGATAGGACAGGGGACAGCACCGGGGAGCTGTTTTTT.

This clonotype was detected many times. The V and J genes are TRBV6-5 and TRBJ2-7; possible D gene TRBD2, 6 bases. CDR1 MNHEY and CDR2 SVGAGI come from the germline V gene. V gave up 6 bases and J gave up 4 bases, with 19 bases separating them. The length of the CDR3 is 15 residues. The DNA of the CDR3 is TGTGCCAGCAGAACCCGGAGGGGCGCTGGGTACGAGCAGTACTTC. It translates to CASRTRRGAGYEQYF.

The chain couples TRBV20-1 to TRBJ2-7; D could derive from TRBD1 or TRBD2 (6 bases each). Germline CDR1 reads DFQATT; CDR2 reads SNEGSKA (reference sequence). The CDR3 length is 11 residues. Written as DNA, the CDR3 is TGCGGCGGGACACGAGGGTACGAGCAGTACTTC. Translating gives CGGTRGYEQYF.

The chain combines TRBV15 with TRBJ2-7, with a tentative D call TRBD1 (6 bases). Trimming pared 1 base from V and 5 bases from J, leaving 15 bases between. This CDR3 region has 15 residues. The germline gives CDR1 LNHNV, CDR2 YYDKDF (reference sequence). CDR3 nucleotide sequence: TGTGCCACCAGCAGAGGGGCAGGGGTTGGAGACGAGCAGTACTTC. The encoded protein is CATSRGAGVGDEQYF.

This clonotype has just a few counts. The chain joins TRBV2 to TRBJ2-5; 10 bases agree with TRBD1. Germline V CDR1 and CDR2: SNHLY, FYNNEI. The CDR3 covers 15 residues. V lost 4 bases, J lost 5 bases, and 7 bases stayed unmatched. This CDR3 is CASSGQGAIVETQYF. The CDR3, as DNA: TGTGCCAGCAGTGGACAGGGGGCAATCGTGGAGACCCAGTACTTC.